This TCR beta chain is drawn from a study of a mutant IDH1 vaccine in newly diagnosed glioma. Study background: Treated patients showed a male proportion of approximately 60%, a female proportion of approximately 38%, and a mean age of around 39 years. Notes on the study in general: Evidence of vaccine-induced immune responses was documented in approximately 93% of patients.

A few counts support this clone. Antigen specificity is unknown. Profiled with immunoSEQ multiplex PCR; TCRdb holds only in-frame clones, not every one. Seen here are about 130,000 clones, about 80% observed once, and the top ten hold 4.5% to 7%. Germline CDR1 SQVTM, CDR2 ANQGSEA. Trimming left V 3 bases short and J 7 bases short, with 9 bases between. The CDR3 loop spans 11 amino acids. The time point denotes: week 11, during vaccination. Each dose of the vaccine consisted of 300 ug of mutant IDH1 20-mer peptide, with topical imiquimod. The input for sequencing was PBMCs, taken from a glioma patient whose treatment included an IDH1 peptide vaccine. The sequence was obtained from a man in his forties with glioma. The chain links TRBV29-1 to TRBJ1-1; D not certain. The CDR3 coding sequence is TGCAGCGTTGACACAACCAATGAAGCTTTCTTT. As protein: CSVDTTNEAFF.